The 32 T cell receptor beta chains reported below all come from one sample, sequenced in a study of blood T cells in healthy people across ages. The authors ran a second PCR of 7 to 11 cycles using a sample-barcoded 5' primer and a J-beta primer mix. TCRdb reanalysed the 5' RACE reads using MiXCR and keeps one entry per CDR3 protein. The repertoire holds about a million distinct CDR3 sequences, roughly two fifths seen once, with 13% in the top ten. The sequenced sample was blood. The receptors were sampled from a man between 18 and 29 years old in good health.

The gene calls are TRBV5-1 and TRBJ1-2, with D unresolved. The germline CDR1 and CDR2 sequences are SGHRS and YFSETQ. Deletions cut 2 bases from V and 2 bases from J, with 10 bases between. This CDR3 comprises 14 residues. The DNA of the CDR3 is TGCGCCAGCAGCTTCTATGACCGCAACTATGGCTACACCTTC. Its translation: CASSFYDRNYGYTF. The full variable domain, completed using reference TRBV5-1 and TRBJ1-2, is KAGVTQTPRYLIKTRGQQVTLSCSPISGHRSVSWYQQTPGQGLQFLFEYFSETQRNKGNFPGRFSGRQFSNSRSEMNVSTLELGDSALYLCASSFYDRNYGYTFGSGTRLTVV.

The V gene is TRBV2, the J gene TRBJ1-2; D remains unclear. V lost 4 bases, J lost 8 bases, and 11 bases lay in between. The CDR3 contains 12 residues. Germline CDR1 reads SNHLY; CDR2 reads FYNNEI. The CDR3 region is CASSAGQEGYTF. The DNA of the CDR3 is TGTGCCAGCAGTGCCGGTCAAGAGGGCTACACCTTC.

This chain links TRBV27 with TRBJ2-1, with 12 bases that match TRBD2. Germline CDR1 MNHEY, CDR2 SMNVEV (reference sequence). The CDR3 loop spans 16 amino acids. The junction had 6 bases not matched to a gene; V was cut back by 4 bases and J by 5 bases. The CDR3 DNA sequence: TGTGCCAGCAGTTCGGGACTAGCGGGTTACCACAATGAGCAGTTCTTC. Protein: CASSSGLAGYHNEQFF.

The chain links TRBV28 to TRBJ2-3, with TRBD2 matching 8 bases. The CDR3 extends over 17 amino acids. The V gene end was trimmed by 4 bases and the J gene end by 2 bases; junction bases not matched to a gene: 11. Germline V gives CDR1 MDHEN, CDR2 SYDVKM. CDR3 nucleotide sequence: TGTGCCAGCAGTTCGCTTAGCGGGGCCCCTCACACAGATACGCAGTATTTT. Translating it yields CASSSLSGAPHTDTQYF.

This clonotype was found a few times. The chain combines TRBV12-3 or TRBV12-4 with TRBJ2-4; the D is unclear. Between the trimmed V and J ends, which lost 2 bases and 0 bases, there was a span of 5 bases. The CDR3 covers 14 residues. In DNA, the CDR3 is TGTGCCAGCAGTTTACGGGCAGCCAAAAACATTCAGTACTTC. The encoded protein is CASSLRAAKNIQYF.

The chain carries TRBV7-2 and TRBJ2-5; D may be TRBD1 (6 bases). This CDR3 spans 18 amino acids. Trimming shortened V by 4 bases and J by 2 bases, and 23 bases separated the two germline ends. The germline V gene has CDR1 SGHTA and CDR2 FQGNSA. CDR3 in amino acids: CASSSPAGGWGLQETQYF. The CDR3 DNA reads as TGTGCCAGCAGCTCCCCCGCTGGCGGTTGGGGGCTTCAAGAGACCCAGTACTTC.

The chain employs TRBV20-1 and TRBJ1-1; 10 nucleotides agree with TRBD1. Germline CDR1 DFQATT, CDR2 SNEGSKA (reference sequence). With V trimmed by 0 bases and J by 3 bases, 7 bases remained unmatched. CDR3 length: 16 residues. The CDR3: CSARDHGTGVYTEAFF. The CDR3, as DNA: TGCAGTGCTAGAGATCATGGGACAGGGGTTTACACTGAAGCTTTCTTT.

The gene calls are TRBV12-3 or TRBV12-4 and TRBJ2-1, with D tentatively TRBD1 (5 bases). Trimming shortened V by 3 bases and J by 6 bases, and 9 bases separated the two germline ends. The CDR3 totals 13 residues. The CDR3 is CASSFPGSNEQFF. CDR3 coding DNA: TGTGCCAGCAGTTTCCCAGGGTCCAATGAGCAGTTCTTC.

The chain recombines TRBV7-8 with TRBJ2-5, with a weak D call TRBD2 (6 bases). V lost 5 bases and J 0 bases, leaving 13 bases between the germline ends. The CDR3 is 15 residues long. Germline CDR1 reads SGHVS; CDR2 reads FQNEAQ. This CDR3 reads CASSPGLQYQETQYF. The CDR3 DNA reads as TGTGCCAGCAGCCCGGGACTTCAGTACCAAGAGACCCAGTACTTC.

This clonotype was seen only a few times. The chain joins TRBV28 to TRBJ1-2; D gene ambiguous. V was shortened by 6 bases and J by 4 bases, with 12 bases between the two germline ends. From germline, CDR1 is MDHEN and CDR2 SYDVKM. CDR3 length: 13 residues. In DNA form, the CDR3 reads TGTGCCAGCAGGCCGAGCACGGTCTATGGCTACACCTTC. The encoded protein is CASRPSTVYGYTF.

The gene calls are TRBV7-9 and TRBJ2-3; 9 bases agree with TRBD1. The CDR3 contains 16 residues. V gave up 7 bases and J gave up 0 bases; unmatched junction bases: 8. Per the germline V gene, CDR1 is SEHNR and CDR2 is FQNEAQ (reference sequence). CDR3 bases: TGTGCCAGCACCGTACAGGGGGCCGTTAGCACAGATACGCAGTATTTT. Translated: CASTVQGAVSTDTQYF.

The rearrangement joins TRBV6-5 to TRBJ1-1; 9 positions agree with TRBD1. V shed 6 bases, J shed 7 bases, and the junction held 9 bases outside the gene matches. The CDR3 loop spans 14 amino acids. The germline V gene encodes CDR1 MNHEY and CDR2 SVGAGI. CDR3 nucleotides: TGTGCCAGCAGCCGCGGGACAGGGAGTATTGAAGCTTTCTTT. It specifies CASSRGTGSIEAFF.

The V and J genes are TRBV4-1 and TRBJ1-2, with D possibly TRBD1 on 6 matching bases. CDR3 size: 14 residues. The germline V and J ends were trimmed by 0 bases and 8 bases, with 13 bases remaining between them. Germline V gene sequence: CDR1 MGHRA, CDR2 YSYEKL. The CDR3 region has the DNA TGCGCCAGCAGCCAAGACCACAGGGTAGGGGGCTACACCTTC. It is translated as CASSQDHRVGGYTF.

The chain's CDR3 is CASSQLARDRGDEQYF. The CDR3 nucleotides are TGTGCCAGCAGCCAATTAGCAAGGGACAGGGGTGATGAGCAGTACTTC. The chain uses TRBV14 and TRBJ2-7, with 10 bases fitting TRBD1. The CDR3 length is 16 residues. Germline trimming cut 2 bases from V and 7 bases from J; bases unmatched to any gene: 11. CDR1 is SGHDN and CDR2 is FVKESK in the germline V gene.

V gene TRBV20-1 combines with J gene TRBJ2-7; D is ambiguous. In germline, CDR1 is DFQATT, CDR2 SNEGSKA (reference sequence). The CDR3 is 14 amino acids. The V end was cut by 3 bases, the J end by 3 bases, with 15 bases between. The CDR3 sequence: CSASLRTEIYEQYF. In DNA, the CDR3 is TGCAGTGCTAGCCTCCGGACGGAGATCTACGAGCAGTACTTC.

This clonotype came up a few times. This rearrangement joins TRBV7-9 to TRBJ1-4; 9 bases match TRBD1. The CDR3 has 14 residues. Germline-derived CDR1 and CDR2 are SEHNR and FQNEAQ (reference sequence). Germline trimming cut 5 bases from V and 6 bases from J; bases unmatched to any gene: 4. CDR3 coding DNA: TGTGCCAGCAGCCCCGGGACAGGGCATGAAAAACTGTTTTTT. It codes for CASSPGTGHEKLFF.

This chain connects TRBV29-1 to TRBJ1-1, with TRBD1 matching over 9 bases. This CDR3 is 14 amino acids long. The germline V gene encodes CDR1 SQVTM and CDR2 ANQGSEA. After removal of 6 bases from V and 3 bases from J, the junction contained 8 bases not matched to a gene. This chain's CDR3 is CSVVTGQGDTEAFF. The DNA of the CDR3 is TGCAGCGTAGTCACGGGACAGGGAGACACTGAAGCTTTCTTT.

This clonotype turned up a few times. The gene calls are TRBV5-1 and TRBJ2-4, with a possible D match to TRBD1 (5 bases). V shed 0 bases and J shed 6 bases, with 10 bases lying between them. The CDR3 is made up of 14 amino acids. CDR1 SGHRS and CDR2 YFSETQ come from the germline V gene. CDR3 amino acids: CASSLAGIGNIQYF. The CDR3 DNA reads TGCGCCAGCAGCTTGGCAGGGATCGGAAACATTCAGTACTTC. Filled out from reference TRBV5-1 and TRBJ2-4, the complete variable domain reads KAGVTQTPRYLIKTRGQQVTLSCSPISGHRSVSWYQQTPGQGLQFLFEYFSETQRNKGNFPGRFSGRQFSNSRSEMNVSTLELGDSALYLCASSLAGIGNIQYFGAGTRLSVL.

The chain carries TRBV20-1 and TRBJ1-5; maybe TRBD1 (5 bases). Trimming removed 0 bases at V and 3 bases at J, with 24 bases between. CDR1 is DFQATT and CDR2 is SNEGSKA in the germline V gene (reference sequence). This CDR3 has 19 residues. The CDR3, as DNA: TGCAGTGCTAGAGATGCGACAGTCCTCGCTTGTCCCCCCAATCAGCCCCAGCATTTT. The encoded protein is CSARDATVLACPPNQPQHF.

This clonotype came up a few times. The rearrangement joins TRBV6-2 or TRBV6-3 to TRBJ1-1; D not resolved. The CDR3 has 18 amino acids. The germline V gene encodes CDR1 MNHEY and CDR2 SVGEGT. The germline V and J ends were trimmed by 3 bases and 2 bases, with 22 bases remaining between them. CDR3 sequence reads: CASSYRPRGASANTEAFF. CDR3 DNA sequence: TGTGCCAGCAGTTATAGACCACGAGGCGCCTCGGCTAACACTGAAGCTTTCTTT.

This clonotype was recorded only once. In DNA, the CDR3 is TGCGCCAGCAGGGGGGGGATTTCCTCCTACGAGCAGTACTTC. Its translation: CASRGGISSYEQYF. This chain joins TRBV4-1 and TRBJ2-7; 7 bases map to TRBD2. CDR1 MGHRA and CDR2 YSYEKL come from the germline V gene. The CDR3 sequence is 14 residues long. V lost 6 bases and J lost 0; bases outside the gene matches: 5.

This clonotype occurred a few times. The genes are TRBV28 and TRBJ2-5, with 7 bases identical to TRBD2. CDR3 length equals 15 residues. CDR1 and CDR2 (germline): MDHEN, SYDVKM. V trimming: 3 bases; J trimming: 6 bases; junction bases outside the gene matches: 10. The CDR3, as DNA: TGTGCCAGCAGTTTCGCAGGCAAGGGAGGGCAGACCCAGTACTTC. It translates to CASSFAGKGGQTQYF. The full variable domain, completed using reference TRBV28 and TRBJ2-5, is DVKVTQSSRYLVKRTGEKVFLECVQDMDHENMFWYRQDPGLGLRLIYFSYDVKMKEKGDIPEGYSVSREKKERFSLILESASTNQTSMYLCASSFAGKGGQTQYFGPGTRLLVL.

The chain is built from TRBV7-9 and TRBJ2-7; D unresolved. The CDR3 sequence is 16 residues long. Looked up from germline, CDR1 is SEHNR and CDR2 is FQNEAQ (reference sequence). The V end lost 3 bases, the J end lost 7 bases, and 22 bases lay between the germline ends. CDR3 residues: CASSFRLVGRYNEQYF. The DNA for the CDR3 is TGTGCCAGCAGCTTCCGATTAGTGGGTCGCTACAATGAGCAGTACTTC.

Concerning this clonotype itself: A junction boundary mismatches the germline segment, possibly from a read error. V gene TRBV12-3 or TRBV12-4 combines with J gene TRBJ2-3, with TRBD1 as a possible D gene (5 bases). The CDR3 runs 15 residues. The CDR3 sequence: CASSLETGRTGTQYF. The CDR3, as DNA: TGTGCCAGCAGTTTAGAGACGGGCCGCACAGGTACGCAGTATTTT.

This clonotype was detected a few times. The chain combines TRBV2 with TRBJ1-1; no firm D call. This CDR3 is 14 amino acids long. V lost 4 bases, J lost 1 base, and 10 bases lay in between. Germline CDR1 and CDR2: SNHLY and FYNNEI. The CDR3 sequence is CASSGFPENTEAFF. The CDR3 DNA is TGTGCCAGCAGTGGGTTTCCGGAGAACACTGAAGCTTTCTTT.

This clonotype has more than one count but fewer than ten. This sequence joins TRBV7-2 and TRBJ2-5, with a tentative D call TRBD1 (6 bases). The end of the DNA is better explained by TRBJ2-7, so the J call may be wrong. CDR3 size: 15 residues. Per germline, CDR1 SGHTA and CDR2 FQGNSA. In DNA form, the CDR3 reads TGTGCCAGCAGCTTAGAGCAAGGACAGTTCAACGAGCAGTACTTC. This encodes CASSLEQGQFNEQYF.

This clonotype has only one observation. This CDR3 is CASSSISGRTDTQYF. The CDR3 DNA reads TGTGCCAGCAGCTCCATATCCGGGAGGACAGATACGCAGTATTTT. The chain combines TRBV7-2 with TRBJ2-3; 7 nucleotides agree with TRBD2. Germline V lookup: CDR1 SGHTA, CDR2 FQGNSA. V gave up 4 bases and J gave up 3 bases; unmatched junction bases: 7. The CDR3 has 15 amino acids.

The chain joins TRBV30 to TRBJ2-7; D is unresolved. V lost 0 bases, J lost 4 bases, and 10 bases lay in between. This CDR3 has 13 amino acids. Per the germline V gene, CDR1 is GTSNPN and CDR2 is SVGIG (reference sequence). Here the CDR3 reads CAWSVVMGYEQYF. CDR3 bases: TGTGCCTGGAGTGTAGTTATGGGATACGAGCAGTACTTC.

There are a few counts of this clonotype. The germline gene is not matched at one end of the junction; a read error may be the cause. This chain connects TRBV7-2 to TRBJ1-1; possibly TRBD1 for D (6 bases). Per germline, CDR1 SGHTA and CDR2 FQGNSA. The CDR3 length is 15 residues. The CDR3 loop is CASSLAGTKDTGAFF. The CDR3 coding sequence is TGTGCCAGCAGCTTAGCAGGGACAAAGGACACTGGAGCTTTCTTT.

V usage is TRBV27 and J usage is TRBJ2-1, with D possibly being TRBD1 (7 bases). The V gene lost 6 bases and the J gene lost 3 bases, with 15 bases spanning the gap. From germline, CDR1 is MNHEY and CDR2 SMNVEV (reference sequence). The CDR3 loop spans 15 amino acids. The CDR3 region is CASRPGDSHYNEQFF. The CDR3 DNA is TGTGCCAGCAGGCCGGGGGACAGTCACTACAATGAGCAGTTCTTC.

A remark on this clonotype: At one end the junction does not follow the germline gene, possibly because of a read error. This chain joins TRBV16 and TRBJ1-2, with 8 nucleotides matching TRBD1. CDR1 and CDR2 from the germline V gene are KGHSY and FQNENV. The CDR3 extends over 15 amino acids. In DNA form, the CDR3 reads TGTGCCAGCAACCAATCGAGTCAGGGGGCTGATGGCTACACCTTC. It codes for CASNQSSQGADGYTF.

The genes are TRBV4-3 and TRBJ1-2; unclear D gene. Germline V lookup: CDR1 LGHNA, CDR2 YSLEER. The CDR3 covers 15 residues. V lost 2 bases and J lost 4, with 14 bases in between. The CDR3 DNA sequence: TGCGCCAGCAGCCAATCGGTCGAACGGACCTATGGCTACACCTTC. This gives the protein CASSQSVERTYGYTF.